This TCR beta chain stems from a study of early T cells in non-severe SARS-CoV-2 infection. This clonotype has only a few counts. Its antigen is unidentified. Notes on the study in general: CD4 and private specificities were missed by VDJdb matching, which favored anti-spike CD8 responses.

Attached unique molecular identifiers marked individual cDNA molecules. Via MiXCR, TCRdb re-called the 5' RACE reads, giving one row per CDR3 protein. The sample records 70,000 or so distinct CDR3 sequences, roughly 4.8% being singletons. This CDR3 is built from 13 residues. V shed 8 bases and J 2 bases; nucleotides not matched to a gene: 5. CDR1 is SQVTM and CDR2 is ANQGSEA in the germline V gene. The specimen was whole blood, collected at baseline. The rearrangement uses TRBV29-1 and TRBJ2-1, with 8 bases matching TRBD1. This TCR derives from an adult who was a healthcare worker with PCR-confirmed SARS-CoV-2 infection or an uninfected control (not recorded which). The donor label of this sample is uncertain. The CDR3 sequence is CSTWTGTYNEQFF. CDR3 sequence (DNA): TGCAGCACCTGGACAGGGACCTACAATGAGCAGTTCTTC.